Each of the 12 T cell receptor beta chains below was sequenced from the same sample in a study of blood T cell repertoires in COVID-19. Measured with immunoSEQ multiplex PCR; TCRdb has only the in-frame clones, and not every one. The sample carries 150,000 to 190,000 clones, about 88% recorded once. What was sequenced was PBMCs or T cells enriched from blood (not recorded which). Receptors were obtained from a man aged 45-65 years who had recovered from COVID-19.

This chain connects TRBV5-6 to TRBJ2-5; perhaps TRBD1 as D (5 bases). The V gene's germline CDR1 is SGHDT and CDR2 YYEEEE. V was cut by 2 bases and J by 2 bases, with 10 bases left in between. The CDR3 runs 14 residues. The CDR3 protein is CASSFPRGQETQYF. The DNA of the CDR3 is TGTGCCAGCAGCTTTCCAAGGGGTCAAGAGACCCAGTACTTC.

The chain uses TRBV6-6 and TRBJ2-7, with D possibly being TRBD2 (5 bases). The CDR3 is 15 residues long. Trimming pared 0 bases from V and 3 bases from J, leaving 12 bases between. Germline loops: CDR1 MNHNY, CDR2 SVGAGI (reference sequence). CDR3 nucleotides: TGTGCCAGCAGTTACTCCCCTGGCGGGCGCTACGAGCAGTACTTC. It yields the protein CASSYSPGGRYEQYF.

V gene TRBV11-2 combines with J gene TRBJ1-2, with 12 bases lining up with TRBD1. The V segment lost 4 bases and the J segment 7 bases; nucleotides outside the gene matches: 10. CDR3 length equals 16 residues. The germline V gene has CDR1 SGHAT and CDR2 FQNNGV. The DNA for the CDR3 is TGTGCCAGCAGCTCACTCCCGGGACAGGGGGCCAGTGGCTACACCTTC. Translating it yields CASSSLPGQGASGYTF.

This sequence joins TRBV9 and TRBJ2-7, with a possible D match to TRBD2 (5 bases). The CDR3 is 15 residues long. Deletions cut 0 bases from V and 3 bases from J, with 13 bases between. Germline V CDR1 and CDR2: SGDLS, YYNGEE. The CDR3 nucleotides read TGTGCCAGCAGCGTAGGGTTGGGAGCCATCTACGAGCAGTACTTC. Amino acid sequence: CASSVGLGAIYEQYF. Based on the CDR3 plus reference TRBV9 and TRBJ2-7, the full variable domain is DSGVTQTPKHLITATGQRVTLRCSPRSGDLSVYWYQQSLDQGLQFLIQYYNGEERAKGNILERFSAQQFPDLHSELNLSSLELGDSALYFCASSVGLGAIYEQYFGPGTRLTVT.

This CDR3 reads CASSQGTGGTIYF. DNA for the CDR3: TGTGCCAGCAGCCAAGGAACAGGCGGCACCATATATTTT. V gene TRBV3-1 (or the pseudogene TRBV3-2) combines with J gene TRBJ1-3; tentative D call: TRBD1 (5 bases). Deletions cut 1 base from V and 9 bases from J, with 10 bases between. CDR3 length: 13 amino acids. CDR1 is LGHDT, CDR2 YNNKEL, per germline (reference sequence).

This chain links TRBV12-5 with TRBJ1-5, with D perhaps matching TRBD1 (5 bases). CDR1 is LGHNT and CDR2 is FRNRAP in the germline V gene. The CDR3 loop spans 14 amino acids. V was clipped by 1 base and J by 6 bases, with 10 bases between them. CDR3 residues: CASGLEQGFQPQHF. The CDR3 bases are TGTGCTAGTGGTTTGGAGCAGGGTTTTCAGCCCCAGCATTTT.

The DNA of the CDR3 is TGTGCCAGCAGTGATTCGGACAGGACAATTGGCAATGAGCAGTTCTTC. It codes for CASSDSDRTIGNEQFF. This rearrangement joins TRBV6-2 or TRBV6-3 to TRBJ2-1; TRBD1 matches 7 bases. V gave up 5 bases and J gave up 6 bases; unmatched junction bases: 13. The CDR3 is 16 residues long. Germline-derived CDR1 and CDR2 are MNHEY and SVGEGT.

This chain links TRBV4-1 with TRBJ2-7; the match to TRBD1 covers 9 bases. Germline trimming cut 4 bases from V and 1 base from J; bases unmatched to any gene: 5. The germline CDR1 and CDR2 sequences are MGHRA and YSYEKL. The CDR3 has 15 residues. CDR3 sequence (DNA): TGCGCCAGCAGCCGGTCGGGACAGGGTTCCTACGAGCAGTACTTC. This sequence encodes CASSRSGQGSYEQYF.

The CDR3 reads CASRFGQSSNQPQHF. DNA for the CDR3: TGTGCCAGCAGGTTTGGTCAGTCAAGCAATCAGCCCCAGCATTTT. This sequence joins TRBV6-5 and TRBJ1-5; D remains unclear. CDR1 MNHEY and CDR2 SVGAGI come from the germline V gene. Trimming took off 6 bases at V and 1 base at J, with 13 bases between the two ends. The CDR3 is 15 amino acids.

J is TRBJ2-2 and V is TRBV14; 8 bases match TRBD1. The germline gives CDR1 SGHDN, CDR2 FVKESK. The V gene end was trimmed by 5 bases and the J gene end by 7 bases; junction bases not matched to a gene: 6. This CDR3 is built from 14 residues. The CDR3 region has the DNA TGTGCCAGCAGCTTAAGACAGGGGAGCGGGGAGCTGTTTTTT. It encodes CASSLRQGSGELFF. The full variable domain, completed using reference TRBV14 and TRBJ2-2, is EAGVTQFPSHSVIEKGQTVTLRCDPISGHDNLYWYRRVMGKEIKFLLHFVKESKQDESGMPNNRFLAERTGGTYSTLKVQPAELEDSGVYFCASSLRQGSGELFFGEGSRLTVL.

The rearrangement links TRBV14 to TRBJ1-1; D ambiguous. V was cut by 1 base and J by 7 bases, with 7 bases left in between. Germline lookup yields CDR1 SGHDN and CDR2 FVKESK. This CDR3 spans 12 amino acids. Here the CDR3 reads CASSQGGIEAFF. In DNA form, the CDR3 reads TGTGCCAGCAGCCAAGGCGGCATTGAAGCTTTCTTT. The full variable domain, rest sourced from reference TRBV14 and TRBJ1-1, is EAGVTQFPSHSVIEKGQTVTLRCDPISGHDNLYWYRRVMGKEIKFLLHFVKESKQDESGMPNNRFLAERTGGTYSTLKVQPAELEDSGVYFCASSQGGIEAFFGQGTRLTVV.

The V call is TRBV7-8, the J call TRBJ2-7, with 10 bases that match TRBD1. V shed 5 bases and J 2 bases; nucleotides not matched to a gene: 3. The germline CDR1 and CDR2 sequences are SGHVS and FQNEAQ. The CDR3 loop spans 14 amino acids. The DNA for the CDR3 is TGTGCCAGCAGCGCAGACAGGGGGCCCTACGAGCAGTACTTC. Its translation is CASSADRGPYEQYF.